The next 29 T cell receptor beta chains were all read from a single sample in a study of blood T cell repertoires in COVID-19. The repertoire was sequenced with immunoSEQ multiplex PCR; TCRdb's copy has only in-frame clones and lacks some. The profile covers 130,000 or so clones, with around 77% appearing a single time and roughly 17% taken by the ten largest. Material for sequencing was peripheral blood. These receptors originate from a man in his sixties with active or convalescent COVID-19.

The chain is built from TRBV7-3 and TRBJ2-5; 14 bases are shared with TRBD2. V was pared by 2 bases and J by 5 bases, with 4 bases of the junction left unmatched. This CDR3 region has 16 residues. Germline CDR1 SGHTA, CDR2 FQGTGA. This chain's CDR3 is CASSLGTSGSRETQYF. The CDR3, as DNA: TGTGCCAGCAGCTTAGGGACTAGCGGGAGTAGGGAGACCCAGTACTTC. Using reference TRBV7-3 and TRBJ2-5 for the parts outside the CDR3, the full variable domain is GAGVSQTPSNKVTEKGKYVELRCDPISGHTALYWYRQSLGQGPEFLIYFQGTGAADDSGLPNDRFFAVRPEGSVSTLKIQRTERGDSAVYLCASSLGTSGSRETQYFGPGTRLLVL.

This rearrangement joins TRBV28 to TRBJ2-7; TRBD1 agrees at 8 bases. Germline assignment: CDR1 MDHEN and CDR2 SYDVKM. V shed 1 base and J 4 bases; nucleotides not matched to a gene: 9. There are 16 residues in the CDR3. CDR3 bases: TGTGCCAGCAGTTTATTGGTTGGGACAGGTAGATACGAGCAGTACTTC. It translates to CASSLLVGTGRYEQYF.

The rearrangement joins TRBV28 to TRBJ1-6; D gene uncertain. This CDR3 is 14 amino acids long. V lost 6 bases and J 3 bases, leaving 9 bases between the germline ends. Germline CDR1 is MDHEN and CDR2 is SYDVKM. CDR3 nucleotide sequence: TGTGCCAGCAGCCTCCGGGACTATAATTCACCCCTCCACTTT. Translating gives CASSLRDYNSPLHF. Together with reference TRBV28 and TRBJ1-6, the CDR3 gives the full variable domain: DVKVTQSSRYLVKRTGEKVFLECVQDMDHENMFWYRQDPGLGLRLIYFSYDVKMKEKGDIPEGYSVSREKKERFSLILESASTNQTSMYLCASSLRDYNSPLHFGNGTRLTVT.

V gene TRBV7-9 combines with J gene TRBJ2-2; no reliable D call. The V end was cut by 3 bases, the J end by 6 bases, with 11 bases between. Germline CDR1 and CDR2: SEHNR and FQNEAQ (reference sequence). The CDR3 totals 14 residues. CDR3 nucleotide sequence: TGTGCCAGCAGCTTTTGGAGATCTCCCGGGGAGCTGTTTTTT. Protein: CASSFWRSPGELFF.

The chain is built from TRBV3-1 (or the pseudogene TRBV3-2) and TRBJ1-6; D is perhaps TRBD1 (5 bases). CDR1 is LGHDT and CDR2 is YNNKEL in the germline V gene (reference sequence). There are 18 residues in the CDR3. V lost 4 bases and J 2 bases, leaving 18 bases between the germline ends. CDR3 nucleotide sequence: TGTGCCAGCAGCCCCCGGACATTCGCCCCGGCCTATAATTCACCCCTCCACTTT. Its translation: CASSPRTFAPAYNSPLHF.

This clone was observed many times. Likely a read error: the CDR3 ends without its conserved phenylalanine or tryptophan. No DNA is shown, since the ends of the CDR3 on it are uncertain; the CDR3 is the one TCRdb lists. The V call is TRBV18, the J call TRBJ2-3; the table's TRBD1 call for D was not verified on the DNA. The CDR3 spans 12 amino acids, including both terminal residues. Germline V gene lookup returns CDR1 KGHSH and CDR2 LQKENI. CDR3 sequence: CASSRDRDASIL.

The chain has TRBV5-6 and TRBJ2-7; 7 bases map to TRBD2. The CDR3 is 16 residues long. Losses at the gene ends were 3 bases for V and 4 bases for J; bases not matched to a gene: 13. Germline V gene data show CDR1 as SGHDT and CDR2 as YYEEEE. For the CDR3, the DNA is TGTGCCAGCAGCTACTCTGGGAGGGGCGCAGGATACGAGCAGTACTTC. Translated, it gives CASSYSGRGAGYEQYF.

V is TRBV18 and J is TRBJ1-4; possibly TRBD1 for D (5 bases). The germline V gene has CDR1 KGHSH and CDR2 LQKENI. V lost 5 bases, J lost 7 bases, and 11 bases lay in between. This CDR3 is 13 amino acids long. CDR3 region: CASSSQGGEKLFF. In nucleotides, the CDR3 is TGTGCCAGCTCATCGCAGGGTGGTGAAAAACTGTTTTTT.

This chain links TRBV10-2 with TRBJ2-7, with D possibly TRBD2 on 6 matching bases. CDR3 length: 13 residues. V was trimmed by 8 bases and J by 5 bases, leaving 16 bases between them. Germline assignment: CDR1 WSHSY and CDR2 SAAADI. CDR3 residues: CASRDLSSHEQYF. For the CDR3, the DNA is TGCGCCAGCCGGGACTTGAGTAGCCACGAGCAGTACTTC.

This clone was seen more than once but under ten times. The V and J genes are TRBV7-8 and TRBJ2-2; D possibly corresponds to TRBD2 (6 bases). Trimming took 0 bases from V and 1 from J, leaving 6 bases between them. The CDR3 covers 15 residues. CDR1 SGHVS and CDR2 FQNEAQ come from the germline V gene. DNA of the CDR3: TGTGCCAGCAGCTTAGCGGGAGGGAACACCGGGGAGCTGTTTTTT. Amino acids: CASSLAGGNTGELFF.

The chain uses TRBV6-2 or TRBV6-3 and TRBJ2-1; perhaps TRBD1 as D (6 bases). Germline V gene lookup returns CDR1 MNHEY and CDR2 SVGEGT. The ends were cut back, 6 bases at V and 0 bases at J, with 12 bases in the middle. This CDR3 is 15 amino acids long. In nucleotides, the CDR3 is TGTGCCAGCAGCCGCCACAGGGCCTCCTACAATGAGCAGTTCTTC. Translation gives CASSRHRASYNEQFF.

This rearrangement joins TRBV27 to TRBJ2-1; TRBD1 is a possible D gene (6 bases). From germline, CDR1 is MNHEY and CDR2 SMNVEV (reference sequence). Trimming took off 3 bases at V and 2 bases at J, with 14 bases between the two ends. The CDR3 runs 16 residues. CDR3 nucleotides: TGTGCCAGCAGTTTTGTAGGCAGGGGAACCTACAATGAGCAGTTCTTC. This codes for CASSFVGRGTYNEQFF.

This chain links TRBV27 with TRBJ1-2; 9 bases match TRBD1. This CDR3 spans 15 amino acids. The V and J ends lost 6 bases and 3 bases, in that order; junction bases with no gene match: 8. Germline CDR1 reads MNHEY; CDR2 reads SMNVEV (reference sequence). The chain's CDR3 is CASRPGQGGDYGYTF. In DNA form, the CDR3 reads TGTGCCAGCAGGCCGGGACAGGGTGGGGACTATGGCTACACCTTC.

The chain links TRBV3-1 (or the pseudogene TRBV3-2) to TRBJ2-1; TRBD1 aligns across 9 bases. The CDR3 has 16 residues. The V gene's germline CDR1 is LGHDT and CDR2 YNNKEL (reference sequence). Trimming cost V 1 base and J 6 bases; bases outside gene matches: 7. CDR3 amino acids: CASSQVRGTGPNEQFF. CDR3 nucleotide sequence: TGTGCCAGCAGCCAAGTCCGAGGGACAGGGCCCAATGAGCAGTTCTTC.

This chain joins TRBV19 and TRBJ1-2; TRBD1 might be the D (6 bases). Germline loops: CDR1 LNHDA, CDR2 SQIVND (reference sequence). V was cut by 8 bases and J by 4 bases, with 20 bases left in between. The CDR3 loop spans 15 amino acids. Here the CDR3 DNA reads TGTGCCAGTGATTTTATGGGGGCCCGGGGCTATGGCTACACCTTC. This translates into CASDFMGARGYGYTF.

The chain employs TRBV5-1 and TRBJ2-1; 7 nucleotides line up with TRBD2. This CDR3 spans 16 amino acids. V was clipped by 0 bases and J by 3 bases; unmatched bases: 6. Germline CDR1 is SGHRS and CDR2 is YFSETQ. This CDR3 reads CASSLGESSGYNEQFF. The CDR3 region has the DNA TGCGCCAGCAGCTTGGGGGAGTCTAGCGGCTACAATGAGCAGTTCTTC.

This sequence joins TRBV5-5 and TRBJ1-4; no definite D call. The V gene's germline CDR1 is SGHKS and CDR2 YYEKEE (reference sequence). The V gene lost 0 bases and the J gene lost 8 bases, with 11 bases spanning the gap. The CDR3 is 14 residues long. The chain's CDR3 is CASSLGSGKEKLFF. CDR3 bases: TGTGCCAGCAGCTTGGGGTCCGGGAAGGAAAAACTGTTTTTT.

The V call is TRBV28, the J call TRBJ2-4; TRBD1 aligns across 9 bases. This CDR3 is 16 amino acids long. Germline trimming cut 5 bases from V and 5 bases from J; bases unmatched to any gene: 10. CDR1 is MDHEN and CDR2 is SYDVKM in the germline V gene. DNA for the CDR3: TGTGCCAGCAGTGCGCTGGGACAGGGAAGAGAAAACATTCAGTACTTC. This translates into CASSALGQGRENIQYF.

This clone was counted between two and nine times. In DNA, the CDR3 is TGTGCCAGCAGCCCGGGGGGCGGGAGTAGAGACAATGAGCAGTTCTTC. It encodes CASSPGGGSRDNEQFF. The V gene is TRBV7-9, the J gene TRBJ2-1; maybe TRBD2 (7 bases). The CDR3 contains 16 residues. V shed 5 bases and J shed 5 bases, with 19 bases lying between them. Germline V gene sequence: CDR1 SEHNR, CDR2 FQNEAQ (reference sequence).

The V gene is TRBV18, the J gene TRBJ1-4, with D unresolved. This CDR3 spans 16 amino acids. Germline assignment: CDR1 KGHSH and CDR2 LQKENI. The ends were cut back, 6 bases at V and 0 bases at J, with 14 bases in the middle. This chain's CDR3 is CASSPANLATNEKLFF. The CDR3 DNA sequence: TGTGCCAGCTCCCCTGCTAATCTTGCAACTAATGAAAAACTGTTTTTT.

This clone was recorded a few times. This rearrangement joins TRBV19 to TRBJ2-3; 11 bases map to TRBD2. Germline values: CDR1 LNHDA, CDR2 SQIVND (reference sequence). The CDR3 loop spans 17 amino acids. V lost 3 bases to trimming and J lost 2 bases; unmatched junction nucleotides: 7. The DNA of the CDR3 is TGTGCCAGTAGTATGGATAGCGGGAGGGCGCACACAGATACGCAGTATTTT. Amino acids: CASSMDSGRAHTDTQYF.

This sequence joins TRBV5-1 and TRBJ2-1; 10 bases map to TRBD2. CDR1 SGHRS and CDR2 YFSETQ come from the germline V gene. The CDR3 runs 16 residues. The J segment lost 8 bases and the V segment lost 4 bases, leaving 12 bases of the junction unmatched. The CDR3: CASSADLAGEQDEQFF. For the CDR3, the DNA is TGCGCCAGCAGCGCCGATCTAGCGGGAGAACAAGATGAGCAGTTCTTC.

The CDR3 loop reads CASSYGLAGVPQETQYF. The CDR3 region has the DNA TGCGCCAGCAGCTATGGACTAGCGGGAGTTCCCCAAGAGACCCAGTACTTC. The chain is built from TRBV5-1 and TRBJ2-5, with 13 bases matching TRBD2. This CDR3 is 17 amino acids long. Germline assignment: CDR1 SGHRS and CDR2 YFSETQ. Trimming at V came to 3 bases and at J to 1 base, leaving 6 bases not matched to a gene.

J is TRBJ1-4 and V is TRBV18; TRBD1 agrees at 7 bases. Germline V gene sequence: CDR1 KGHSH, CDR2 LQKENI. V shed 3 bases, J shed 5 bases, and the junction held 12 bases outside the gene matches. The CDR3 contains 17 residues. CDR3 residues: CASSPNAPGTANEKLFF. The DNA for the CDR3 is TGTGCCAGCTCACCTAATGCCCCTGGGACAGCAAATGAAAAACTGTTTTTT.

The chain carries TRBV5-4 and TRBJ1-4, with TRBD1 matching 8 bases. Trimming at V came to 2 bases and at J to 6 bases, leaving 9 bases not matched to a gene. From germline, CDR1 is SGHNT and CDR2 YYREEE (reference sequence). The CDR3 has 16 residues. The CDR3 here is CASSFDRGTNYEKLFF. CDR3 in DNA: TGTGCCAGCAGCTTCGACAGGGGCACGAACTATGAAAAACTGTTTTTT.

This clone was detected once. The chain links TRBV7-9 to TRBJ2-4, with 7 bases matching TRBD1. Trimming took 5 bases from V and 7 from J; bases not matched to a gene: 8. Germline CDR1 SEHNR, CDR2 FQNEAQ (reference sequence). The CDR3 covers 14 residues. CDR3 DNA sequence: TGTGCCAGCAGCCCAACAGGGGCGGCGAACATTCAGTACTTC. It encodes CASSPTGAANIQYF.

This clone was detected many times. J is TRBJ2-7 and V is TRBV2, with 10 bases that match TRBD1. This CDR3 comprises 13 residues. J was trimmed by 5 bases and V by 6 bases; bases with no gene match: 4. The germline V gene encodes CDR1 SNHLY and CDR2 FYNNEI. CDR3 sequence: CASRTTGGDEQYF. CDR3 DNA sequence: TGTGCCAGCAGGACGACAGGGGGCGACGAGCAGTACTTC.

This clone was seen more than once but under ten times. Distinct nucleotide sequences in the sample also encode this CDR3. As DNA, the CDR3 is TGTGCCAGCAGCCAAGTTGGGGGCAGAGGTGGCTACACCTTC. Its protein is CASSQVGGRGGYTF. This chain links TRBV3-1 (or the pseudogene TRBV3-2) with TRBJ1-2; D is perhaps TRBD1 (6 bases). The V gene lost 1 base and the J gene lost 7 bases, with 13 bases spanning the gap. CDR3 length equals 14 residues. Germline V CDR1 and CDR2: LGHDT, YNNKEL (reference sequence).

This clone was found a few times. The chain carries TRBV5-4 and TRBJ1-6; maybe TRBD1 (5 bases). CDR1 SGHNT and CDR2 YYREEE come from the germline V gene (reference sequence). V shed 7 bases and J shed 9 bases, with 14 bases lying between them. The CDR3 is made up of 13 amino acids. CDR3 bases: TGTGCCAGCTCCAGGGATATGGGTTCACCCCTCCACTTT. Encoded protein: CASSRDMGSPLHF.